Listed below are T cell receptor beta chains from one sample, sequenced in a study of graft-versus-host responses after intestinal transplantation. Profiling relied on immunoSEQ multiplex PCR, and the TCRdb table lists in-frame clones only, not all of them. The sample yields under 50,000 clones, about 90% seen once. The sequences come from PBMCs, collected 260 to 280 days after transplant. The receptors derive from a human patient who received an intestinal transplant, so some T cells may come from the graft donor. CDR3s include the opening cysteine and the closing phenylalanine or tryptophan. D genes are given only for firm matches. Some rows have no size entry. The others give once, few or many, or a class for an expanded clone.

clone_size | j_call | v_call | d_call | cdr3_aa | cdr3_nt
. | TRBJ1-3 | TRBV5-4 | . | CASSFDQGRGNTIYF | TGTGCCAGCAGCTTCGATCAGGGTAGAGGAAACACCATATATTTT
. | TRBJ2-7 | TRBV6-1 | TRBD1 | CASTPSGTDAYEQYF | TGTGCCAGCACCCCGTCCGGGACAGATGCCTACGAGCAGTACTTC
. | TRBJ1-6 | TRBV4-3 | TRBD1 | CASSQAGGNNSPLHF | TGCGCCAGCAGCCAAGCAGGGGGTAATAATTCACCCCTCCACTTT
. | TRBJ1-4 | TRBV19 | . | CATLRSGNEKLFF | TGTGCCACCCTCAGGTCCGGGAATGAAAAACTGTTTTTT
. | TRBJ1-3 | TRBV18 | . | CASSPETRGNTIYF | TGTGCCAGCTCACCGGAGACACGAGGAAACACCATATATTTT
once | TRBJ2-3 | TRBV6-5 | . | CASSYSVSGSTQYF | TGTGCCAGCAGTTATTCTGTGTCAGGGAGTACGCAGTATTTT
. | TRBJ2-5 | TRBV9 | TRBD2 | CASSAGLAGASNKRTQYF | TGTGCCAGCAGCGCCGGACTAGCGGGGGCATCCAACAAGAGAACCCAGTACTTC
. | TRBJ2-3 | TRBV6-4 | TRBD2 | CASSGGGATDTQYF | TGTGCCAGCAGTGGCGGGGGGGCCACAGATACGCAGTATTTT
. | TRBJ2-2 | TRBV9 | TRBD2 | CASSSPAGGSNTGELFF | TGTGCCAGCAGTTCCCCGGCGGGGGGATCGAACACCGGGGAGCTGTTTTTT
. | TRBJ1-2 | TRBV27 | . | CASSFLGGENGYTF | TGTGCCAGCAGTTTTTTGGGGGGCGAGAATGGCTACACCTTC
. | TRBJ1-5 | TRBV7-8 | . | CASSSEDTSNQPQHF | TGTGCCAGCAGCTCAGAAGACACTTCCAATCAGCCCCAGCATTTT
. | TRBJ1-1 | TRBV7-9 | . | CASSLRESTEAFF | TGTGCCAGCAGCCTTAGAGAGAGCACTGAAGCTTTCTTT
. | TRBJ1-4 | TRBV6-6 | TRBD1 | CASSPADRGEEKLFF | TGTGCCAGCAGTCCCGCAGACAGGGGGGAAGAAAAACTGTTTTTT
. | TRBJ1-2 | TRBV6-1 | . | CASSGSVYGYTF | TGTGCCAGCAGTGGGTCAGTCTATGGCTACACCTTC
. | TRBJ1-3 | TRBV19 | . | CASTTGGSGNTIYF | TGTGCCAGTACCACGGGGGGATCCGGAAACACCATATATTTT
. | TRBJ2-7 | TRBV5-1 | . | CASSVAPGPSEQYF | TGCGCCAGCAGCGTCGCCCCCGGCCCCAGCGAGCAGTACTTC